Listed below are T cell receptor beta chains from one sample, sequenced in a study of blood T cell repertoires in COVID-19. Profiled with immunoSEQ multiplex PCR; TCRdb holds only in-frame clones, not every one. This table holds some 250,000 clones, about 68% found once. The sample was peripheral blood. All receptors come from a woman of 80 years or more with acute or convalescent COVID-19. Both conserved end residues are part of each CDR3. D genes are given only for firm matches. Clone size appears in some rows only: once, few, many, or a class for an expanded clone.

CDR3	DNA	D	size	V	J
CASSPTQTGFRRNTIYF	TGTGCCAGCAGCCCAACTCAGACAGGGTTCCGACGAAACACCATATATTTT	TRBD1	.	TRBV6-2/TRBV6-3	TRBJ1-3
CASSLPGGGGHGYTF	TGTGCCAGCAGTCTCCCTGGGGGGGGTGGCCATGGCTACACCTTC	.	.	TRBV28	TRBJ1-2
CASSPTGSGYEQYF	TGCGCCAGCAGCCCGACAGGGAGTGGCTACGAGCAGTACTTC	TRBD1	.	TRBV5-1	TRBJ2-7
CASSFPPHSGGVNEQFF	TGTGCCAGCAGTTTCCCCCCCCATAGCGGGGGTGTAAATGAGCAGTTCTTC	TRBD2	.	TRBV27	TRBJ2-1
CSVDQGAGGYTF	TGCAGCGTTGACCAGGGGGCTGGTGGCTACACCTTC	TRBD1	.	TRBV29-1	TRBJ1-2
CASSGSGRLAGGDTQYF	TGTGCCAGTAGCGGCTCGGGCCGACTAGCGGGGGGAGATACGCAGTATTTT	TRBD2	.	TRBV19	TRBJ2-3
CASSPTGGNTIYF	TGTGCCAGCTCACCGACGGGGGGAAACACCATATATTTT	.	few	TRBV18	TRBJ1-3
CASSFGRGSSYNSPLHF	TGTGCCAGCAGCTTTGGACGGGGTAGCTCCTATAATTCACCCCTCCACTTT	.	once	TRBV7-2	TRBJ1-6
CASSFWTSGSPTDTQYF	TGTGCCAGCAGCTTTTGGACTAGCGGGAGTCCTACAGATACGCAGTATTTT	TRBD2	once	TRBV7-2	TRBJ2-3
CASSFRGRADTQYF	TGTGCCAGCAGTTTTAGGGGGAGAGCAGATACGCAGTATTTT	.	.	TRBV28	TRBJ2-3
CASSGGLNKLTDTQYF	TGCGCCAGCAGCGGTGGCCTCAATAAACTAACAGATACGCAGTATTTT	.	few	TRBV4-1	TRBJ2-3
CASLSDVYNSPLHF	TGTGCCAGCCTCAGCGACGTTTATAATTCACCCCTCCACTTT	.	.	TRBV7-9	TRBJ1-6
CASNPTGGVYGYTF	TGTGCCAGCAACCCAACAGGGGGCGTCTATGGCTACACCTTC	TRBD1	.	TRBV6-5	TRBJ1-2
CATGLGGGETQYF	TGTGCCACGGGACTCGGTGGAGGAGAGACCCAGTACTTC	.	.	TRBV7-9	TRBJ2-5
CASSYRRGDTEAFF	TGTGCCAGCAGTTACCGGCGGGGTGACACTGAAGCTTTCTTT	.	.	TRBV6-2/TRBV6-3	TRBJ1-1
CASSRQDRATEAFF	TGTGCCAGCAGCCGACAGGACAGGGCCACTGAAGCTTTCTTT	TRBD1	few	TRBV7-8	TRBJ1-1
CASSYSGVARNNEQFF	TGTGCCAGCAGTTACTCCGGGGTAGCGAGGAACAATGAGCAGTTCTTC	.	.	TRBV6-5	TRBJ2-1
CASSYSGRLSYEQYF	TGTGCCAGCAGTTACTCTGGGCGTCTCTCCTACGAGCAGTACTTC	.	.	TRBV6-5	TRBJ2-7
CASSPWTSGGAGELFF	TGTGCCAGCAGCCCCTGGACTAGCGGGGGGGCCGGGGAGCTGTTTTTT	TRBD2	few	TRBV13	TRBJ2-2
CASLLGGPSNQPQHF	TGTGCCAGCCTTCTGGGCGGGCCTAGCAATCAGCCCCAGCATTTT	.	once	TRBV28	TRBJ1-5
CASSQDPSGRASNEQFF	TGTGCCAGCAGCCAAGACCCTAGCGGGAGGGCCAGTAATGAGCAGTTCTTC	TRBD2	.	TRBV3-1/TRBV3-2	TRBJ2-1
CASNKQGDYGYTF	TGTGCCAGCAACAAACAGGGGGACTATGGCTACACCTTC	TRBD1	.	TRBV6-5	TRBJ1-2
CASSRQGAVRVDGYTF	TGTGCCAGCAGTCGCCAGGGGGCGGTAAGGGTCGATGGCTACACCTTC	TRBD1	.	TRBV11-2	TRBJ1-2